The clone carrying this TCR beta chain came up a few times. The CDR3 consists of 16 residues. Germline-derived CDR1 and CDR2 are LGHDT and YNNKEL (reference sequence). V lost 6 bases and J lost 7; bases outside the gene matches: 10. Adults between about 18 and 95 years of age took part from about two dozen US areas. This record belongs to a study of blood T cell repertoires in COVID-19. The wider study: Sources were T cells, B-cell-depleted T cells, or PBMCs; the material itself was cDNA or gDNA.

Some clones are missing from TCRdb's copy, which holds only in-frame ones; the method was immunoSEQ multiplex PCR. Of 140,000 to 150,000 clones listed, around 86% were seen once; the top ten hold 11%. Sequencing used PBMCs or T cells enriched from blood (not recorded which). The TCR sequence derives from a man in his sixties who had recovered from COVID-19. The chain has TRBV3-1 (or the pseudogene TRBV3-2) and TRBJ2-2; 11 positions match TRBD1. The CDR3 DNA follows: TGTGCCAGCAGACACGTCGGACAGGGGGCCGGCGGGGAGCTGTTTTTT. This gives the protein CASRHVGQGAGGELFF.